Following are 13 T cell receptor beta chains from one sample sequenced in a study of vaccination and CD4 T cells after COVID-19 (dated by TCRdb to between 2022 and 2023). Library creation used PCR. TCRdb shows the sequencer as Illumina iSeq 100. TCR sequencing of DNA from cultured CD4+ T cells used the Oncomine TCR Beta short-read assay at the Johns Hopkins FTIC core. TCRdb itself trimmed the public reads at Q25 with fastp, ran MiXCR and retained productive beta chains. Duplicate CDR3 protein sequences are folded into a single record with the most common DNA and genes. Present in this sample are approximately 15,000 distinct CDR3 sequences, less than 70% of which were seen just once. The ten largest clones represent 4% to 5.5% of the sample. No antigen is known for these receptors. The sample's treatment or condition, from its label and the paper: approximately 11-day PBMC culture with coronavirus spike peptide pools or control peptides (ViraFEST assay).

The material sequenced was CD4+ T cells from blood, cultured in vitro, taken before SARS-CoV-2 vaccination. These receptors were obtained from a human donor who had recovered from COVID-19.

The rearrangement joins TRBV12-3 or TRBV12-4 to TRBJ2-7, with TRBD2 identical over 7 bases. Trimming cost V 3 bases and J 3 bases; bases outside gene matches: 5. The CDR3 loop spans 14 amino acids. The CDR3 loop is CASSFGASGYEQYF. The DNA of the CDR3 is TGTGCCAGCAGTTTCGGGGCTAGCGGCTACGAGCAGTACTTC.

This clonotype was seen only a few times. This chain links TRBV20-1 with TRBJ1-2; 9 nucleotides match TRBD1. This CDR3 spans 16 amino acids. The germline CDR1 and CDR2 sequences are DFQATT and SNEGSKA (reference sequence). Unmatched junction bases numbered 16, after V lost 4 bases and J lost 7 bases. CDR3 nucleotide sequence: TGCAGTGCTATCCCAACCCGACAGGGGGGATTAAGTGGCTACACCTTC. Encoded protein: CSAIPTRQGGLSGYTF.

This clonotype was seen only a few times. The chain links TRBV28 to TRBJ1-6, with D hard to call. The CDR3 has 12 amino acids. Germline assignment: CDR1 MDHEN and CDR2 SYDVKM. V lost 6 bases to trimming and J lost 11 bases, with 11 bases between them. The CDR3 loop is CASSQEITPLHF. The CDR3, as DNA: TGTGCCAGCAGCCAAGAAATAACACCCCTCCACTTT.

In the case of this clonotype: Compared with germline, one end of the junction differs, possibly owing to a read error. This rearrangement joins TRBV7-9 to TRBJ2-3, with 8 bases that match TRBD2. The length of the CDR3 is 16 residues. Germline V gene sequence: CDR1 SEHNR, CDR2 FQNEAQ (reference sequence). In DNA form, the CDR3 reads TGTGCCAGCAGCTTGATTAATAGCGGGGTCGGCGATATGCAGTATTTT. It codes for CASSLINSGVGDMQYF.

The J gene is TRBJ2-2, the V gene TRBV27; D is unresolved. Germline CDR1 MNHEY, CDR2 SMNVEV (reference sequence). The CDR3 is 15 residues long. V lost 8 bases and J 5 bases, leaving 18 bases between the germline ends. The CDR3: CASRSEGMWTGELFF. The CDR3, as DNA: TGTGCCAGCCGGTCAGAAGGCATGTGGACCGGGGAGCTGTTTTTT.

This clonotype was detected only once. The chain has TRBV6-1 and TRBJ1-6; the match to TRBD1 covers 7 bases. This CDR3 is built from 16 residues. J was trimmed by 0 bases and V by 6 bases; bases with no gene match: 5. Germline V CDR1 and CDR2: MNHNS, SASEGT. Here the CDR3 DNA reads TGTGCCAGCAGCCAGGGACAGAGCTCCTATAATTCACCCCTCCACTTT. Amino acids: CASSQGQSSYNSPLHF.

The chain has TRBV7-9 and TRBJ2-7; TRBD1 agrees at 7 bases. The CDR3 consists of 16 residues. V was pared by 4 bases and J by 1 base, with 10 bases of the junction left unmatched. The germline V gene encodes CDR1 SEHNR and CDR2 FQNEAQ (reference sequence). CDR3 in amino acids: CASSSLDREYSYEQYF. Here the CDR3 DNA reads TGTGCCAGCAGCTCCCTAGACAGGGAATATTCCTACGAGCAGTACTTC.

The gene calls are TRBV9 and TRBJ2-7, with 9 bases matching TRBD1. The V segment lost 2 bases and the J segment 1 base; nucleotides outside the gene matches: 10. This CDR3 has 17 residues. Germline-derived CDR1 and CDR2 are SGDLS and YYNGEE. The CDR3 DNA sequence: TGTGCCAGCAGCGTGGGGGGTGGGACAGGGAATTCCTACGAGCAGTACTTC. Its translation is CASSVGGGTGNSYEQYF.

This clonotype was detected a few times. CDR3 coding DNA: TGTGCCAGCAGGGACAATAGCAATCAGCCCCAGCATTTT. This translates into CASRDNSNQPQHF. This chain uses TRBV27 with TRBJ1-5, with D perhaps matching TRBD1 (5 bases). The CDR3 runs to 13 residues. Germline CDR1 MNHEY, CDR2 SMNVEV (reference sequence). V was shortened by 6 bases and J by 0 bases, with 6 bases between the two germline ends.

This clonotype has only a few counts. This chain joins TRBV4-3 and TRBJ1-1, with a tentative D call TRBD1 (6 bases). Germline CDR1 LGHNA, CDR2 YSLEER. This CDR3 is 15 amino acids long. V shed 5 bases and J shed 3 bases, with 16 bases lying between them. CDR3: CASSTQVDRHTEAFF. The CDR3 nucleotides read TGCGCCAGCAGCACGCAAGTCGACAGGCACACTGAAGCTTTCTTT.

The chain links TRBV7-3 to TRBJ1-6, with D maybe TRBD1 (6 bases). V lost 8 bases and J lost 9, with 14 bases in between. The CDR3 has 13 residues. The germline CDR1 and CDR2 sequences are SGHTA and FQGTGA. The CDR3 DNA reads as TGTGCCAGCCGAGGGGGGGGATTTTCACCCCTCCACTTT. It translates to CASRGGGFSPLHF.

Only a few counts were recorded for this clonotype. The J gene is TRBJ2-3, the V gene TRBV7-2, with D tentatively TRBD2 (6 bases). This CDR3 has 15 residues. Germline CDR1 reads SGHTA; CDR2 reads FQGNSA. Trimming cost V 2 bases and J 4 bases, with 13 bases left between them. CDR3 DNA sequence: TGTGCCAGCAGCTTAAGAGGGCGGGACTCAGATACGCAGTATTTT. This translates into CASSLRGRDSDTQYF.

This clonotype was detected only a few times. The chain uses TRBV10-3 and TRBJ1-1; possibly TRBD1 for D (6 bases). V was shortened by 7 bases and J by 4 bases, with 16 bases between the two germline ends. Looked up from germline, CDR1 is ENHRY and CDR2 is SYGVKD. The CDR3 loop spans 14 amino acids. DNA for the CDR3: TGTGCCATCACTAAGGACAGACCATCCACTGAAGCTTTCTTT. This translates into CAITKDRPSTEAFF.